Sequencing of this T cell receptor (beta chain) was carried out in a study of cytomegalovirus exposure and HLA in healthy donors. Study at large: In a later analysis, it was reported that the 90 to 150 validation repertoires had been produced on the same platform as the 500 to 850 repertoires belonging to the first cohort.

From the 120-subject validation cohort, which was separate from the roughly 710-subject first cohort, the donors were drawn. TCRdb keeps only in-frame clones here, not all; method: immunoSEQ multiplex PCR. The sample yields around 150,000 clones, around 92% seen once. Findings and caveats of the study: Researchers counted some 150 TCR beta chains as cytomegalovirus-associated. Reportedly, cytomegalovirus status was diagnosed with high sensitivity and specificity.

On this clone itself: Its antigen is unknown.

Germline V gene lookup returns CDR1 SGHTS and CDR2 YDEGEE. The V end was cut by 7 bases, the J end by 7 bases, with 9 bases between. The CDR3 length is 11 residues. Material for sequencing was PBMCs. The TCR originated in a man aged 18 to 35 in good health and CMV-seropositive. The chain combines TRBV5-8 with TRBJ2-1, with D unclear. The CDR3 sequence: CASGPSNEQFF. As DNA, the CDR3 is TGTGCCAGCGGGCCGTCAAATGAGCAGTTCTTC.